A single TCR beta chain is shown here with its context. This specimen comes from a study of blood T cell repertoires in COVID-19. Some clones are missing from TCRdb's copy, which holds only in-frame ones; the method was immunoSEQ multiplex PCR. This table holds some 75,000 clones, around nine tenths found once. The CDR3 runs 14 residues. Germline V gene lookup returns CDR1 MNHNY and CDR2 SVGAGI (reference sequence). V was cut by 4 bases and J by 4 bases, with 13 bases left in between. The TCR was taken from a man in his sixties with acute or convalescent COVID-19. Source material: peripheral blood. This chain connects TRBV6-6 to TRBJ1-2; TRBD1 is a possible D gene (5 bases). CDR3 sequence: CASSSTGIGYGYTF. CDR3 DNA sequence: TGTGCCAGCAGTTCCACAGGCATTGGCTATGGCTACACCTTC.